One and the same sample provided the 10 T cell receptor beta chains below, sequenced in a study of vaccination effects on CD4 cells after COVID-19. For these receptors, no antigen is known. Prior to sequencing, the ViraFEST assay stimulated PBMC with viral peptide pools, which expanded the antigen-specific CD4+ T cells. Upon completion of more than 9 days in culture, CD4+ T cells were isolated. As their vaccination, participants received two doses of either BNT162b2 or mRNA-1273. Clones were read by immunoSEQ multiplex PCR, and TCRdb kept only the in-frame ones, dropping some. The sample lists about 31,000 clones; more than 55% were seen once. Sample: CD4+ T cells from PBMCs cultured with SARS-CoV-2 spike peptides, taken after COVID-19 vaccination. All receptors come from a human donor who received a COVID-19 vaccine.

This sequence joins TRBV7-9 and TRBJ2-1; 7 positions match TRBD2. The germline V gene encodes CDR1 SEHNR and CDR2 FQNEAQ (reference sequence). With 5 bases clipped from V and 10 bases from J, the junction kept 5 bases outside the gene matches. There are 12 residues in the CDR3. In DNA, the CDR3 is TGTGCCAGCAGCCAAATGACTAGCGAGCAGTTCTTC. It codes for CASSQMTSEQFF. The variable domain in full, completed from reference TRBV7-9 and TRBJ2-1, reads DTGVSQNPRHKITKRGQNVTFRCDPISEHNRLYWYRQTLGQGPEFLTYFQNEAQLEKSRLLSDRFSAERPKGSFSTLEIQRTEQGDSAMYLCASSQMTSEQFFGPGTRLTVL.

The chain is built from TRBV14 and TRBJ1-2, with a possible D match to TRBD1 (6 bases). The CDR3 totals 14 residues. V lost 4 bases and J lost 4, with 13 bases in between. From germline, CDR1 is SGHDN and CDR2 FVKESK. CDR3 DNA: TGTGCCAGCAGCCCACGTACAGGGTTCTATGGCTACACCTTC. Translated: CASSPRTGFYGYTF.

The chain is built from TRBV11-1 and TRBJ2-7, with 9 bases aligning to TRBD1. The CDR3 sequence is 16 residues long. The V segment lost 4 bases and the J segment 3 bases; nucleotides outside the gene matches: 10. Germline CDR1 and CDR2: SGHAT and FQDESV (reference sequence). CDR3 amino acids: CASSSPWGQGSYEQYF. CDR3 coding DNA: TGTGCCAGCAGCTCACCTTGGGGACAGGGCAGCTACGAGCAGTACTTC.

This clone was seen only a few times. The genes are TRBV19 and TRBJ1-1; D remains unclear. Trimming removed 4 bases from V and 3 bases from J, with 15 bases in between. Germline lookup yields CDR1 LNHDA and CDR2 SQIVND (reference sequence). The CDR3 has 15 residues. The CDR3 DNA reads as TGTGCCAGTAGTACCCCGGGGTCCTGGGACACTGAAGCTTTCTTT. Its translation is CASSTPGSWDTEAFF.

The chain couples TRBV19 to TRBJ2-1, with D possibly TRBD2 on 5 matching bases. The CDR3 is 14 amino acids. Germline CDR1 LNHDA, CDR2 SQIVND (reference sequence). The ends were cut back, 5 bases at V and 7 bases at J, with 15 bases in the middle. The CDR3: CASSHRTGGNEQFF. The CDR3 DNA sequence: TGTGCCAGTAGTCACCGGACTGGAGGAAATGAGCAGTTCTTC. The complete variable domain, with remaining parts taken from reference TRBV19 and TRBJ2-1, reads DGGITQSPKYLFRKEGQNVTLSCEQNLNHDAMYWYRQDPGQGLRLIYYSQIVNDFQKGDIAEGYSVSREKKESFPLTVTSAQKNPTAFYLCASSHRTGGNEQFFGPGTRLTVL.

This clone has only a few counts. V and J are TRBV5-1 and TRBJ1-1; D is undetermined. The CDR3 length is 14 residues. The germline V and J ends were trimmed by 0 bases and 5 bases, with 11 bases remaining between them. Germline assignment: CDR1 SGHRS and CDR2 YFSETQ. CDR3 amino acids: CASSLAGRRTEAFF. The CDR3 region has the DNA TGCGCCAGCAGCTTGGCCGGGAGGAGGACTGAAGCTTTCTTT.

This rearrangement joins TRBV2 to TRBJ2-5, with D possibly being TRBD1 (5 bases). The germline CDR1 and CDR2 sequences are SNHLY and FYNNEI. The CDR3 length is 15 residues. The V end was cut by 2 bases, the J end by 1 base, with 11 bases between. The CDR3 loop is CASSEYPDSQETQYF. CDR3 DNA: TGTGCCAGCAGTGAATATCCCGACAGCCAAGAGACCCAGTACTTC.

This clone was seen a single time. V gene TRBV5-5 combines with J gene TRBJ2-1, with TRBD2 matching 9 bases. In germline, CDR1 is SGHKS, CDR2 YYEKEE (reference sequence). J gave up 2 bases and V 2 bases, and 2 bases lay outside the gene matches. The CDR3 contains 15 residues. The CDR3 coding sequence is TGTGCCAGCAGCTTTAGCGGGGGACCCTACAATGAGCAGTTCTTC. The encoded protein is CASSFSGGPYNEQFF.

The chain employs TRBV7-8 and TRBJ1-5, with D possibly TRBD1 on 5 matching bases. Trimming left V 5 bases short and J 2 bases short, with 19 bases between. CDR3 size: 17 residues. Germline V gene lookup returns CDR1 SGHVS and CDR2 FQNEAQ. CDR3 residues: CASSPYRILTGNQPQHF. The DNA of the CDR3 is TGTGCCAGCAGCCCATACAGGATCCTTACGGGCAATCAGCCCCAGCATTTT.

This sequence joins TRBV19 and TRBJ1-2; no definite D call. This CDR3 contains 13 residues. The germline V gene encodes CDR1 LNHDA and CDR2 SQIVND (reference sequence). V was shortened by 3 bases and J by 4 bases, with 9 bases between the two germline ends. CDR3 loop: CASSMVSTYGYTF. The DNA of the CDR3 is TGTGCCAGTAGTATGGTCAGCACCTATGGCTACACCTTC.